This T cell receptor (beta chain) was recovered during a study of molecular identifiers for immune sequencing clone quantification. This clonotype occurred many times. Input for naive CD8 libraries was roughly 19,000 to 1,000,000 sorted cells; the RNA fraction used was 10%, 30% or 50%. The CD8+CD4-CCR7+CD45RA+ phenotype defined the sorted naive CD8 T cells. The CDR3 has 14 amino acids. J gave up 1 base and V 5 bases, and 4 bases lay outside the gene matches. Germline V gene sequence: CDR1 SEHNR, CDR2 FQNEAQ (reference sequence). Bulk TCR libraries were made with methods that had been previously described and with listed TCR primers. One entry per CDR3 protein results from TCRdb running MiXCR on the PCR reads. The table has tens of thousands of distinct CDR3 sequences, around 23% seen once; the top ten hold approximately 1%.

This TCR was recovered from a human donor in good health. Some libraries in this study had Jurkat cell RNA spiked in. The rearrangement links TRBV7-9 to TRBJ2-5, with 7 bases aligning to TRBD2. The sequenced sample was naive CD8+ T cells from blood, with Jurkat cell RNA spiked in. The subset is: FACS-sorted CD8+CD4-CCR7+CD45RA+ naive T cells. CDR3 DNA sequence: TGTGCCAGCAGCCCCAGGACTAGCCAAGAGACCCAGTACTTC. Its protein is CASSPRTSQETQYF.